This entry lists 19 T cell receptor beta chains sequenced from one sample in a study of T-cell memory formation after mild COVID-19. TCRdb itself ran the 5' RACE reads through MiXCR, one entry per CDR3 protein. The table lists about 360,000 distinct CDR3 sequences, approximately 14% of them singletons. The sequenced sample consisted of PBMCs or a T cell subset sorted from them (not recorded which). The receptor source for this set is a man younger than 35 who had mild COVID-19 (a few samples of this study predate the infection). Cell type and time point are not known.

This clonotype was recorded a few times. The CDR3 spells CASSASGGHTDTQYF. The CDR3, as DNA: TGCGCCAGCAGCGCTAGCGGGGGGCACACAGATACGCAGTATTTT. The chain recombines TRBV5-1 with TRBJ2-3, with 11 nucleotides matching TRBD2. The V and J ends lost 4 bases and 2 bases, in that order; junction bases with no gene match: 3. Germline V gene data show CDR1 as SGHRS and CDR2 as YFSETQ. The CDR3 is made up of 15 amino acids.

The rearrangement uses TRBV5-5 and TRBJ1-5; 8 positions agree with TRBD1. This CDR3 comprises 15 residues. With V trimmed by 4 bases and J by 0 bases, 3 bases remained unmatched. Germline CDR1 is SGHKS and CDR2 is YYEKEE (reference sequence). CDR3 protein: CASSRTGNSNQPQHF. For the CDR3, the DNA is TGTGCCAGCAGCCGGACAGGGAATAGCAATCAGCCCCAGCATTTT.

There are many counts of this clonotype. The rearrangement uses TRBV10-3 and TRBJ2-1; D not resolved. The CDR3 spans 15 residues. V lost 3 bases and J lost 2, with 11 bases in between. CDR1 ENHRY and CDR2 SYGVKD come from the germline V gene. This CDR3 is CAISDPRITYNEQFF. In DNA form, the CDR3 reads TGTGCCATCAGTGACCCCCGAATAACCTACAATGAGCAGTTCTTC.

The rearrangement joins TRBV6-5 to TRBJ1-6; maybe TRBD1 (6 bases). Between the trimmed V and J ends, which lost 0 bases and 6 bases, there was a span of 12 bases. The CDR3 covers 16 residues. Germline loops: CDR1 MNHEY, CDR2 SVGAGI. As DNA, the CDR3 is TGTGCCAGCAGTTACTCGTGGGGGCTCGGTAATTCACCCCTCCACTTT. It yields the protein CASSYSWGLGNSPLHF.

This clonotype has just a few counts. The J gene is TRBJ2-6, the V gene TRBV4-1, with D maybe TRBD1 (6 bases). This CDR3 region has 18 residues. Germline V lookup: CDR1 MGHRA, CDR2 YSYEKL. Trimming cost V 2 bases and J 3 bases, with 17 bases left between them. The CDR3 bases are TGCGCCAGCAGCCAATCCGGGACACTTTACGGTGGGGCCAACGTCCTGACTTTC. This sequence encodes CASSQSGTLYGGANVLTF.

This clonotype was seen a handful of times. This chain connects TRBV24-1 to TRBJ2-1, with D maybe TRBD2 (5 bases). Trimming cost V 3 bases and J 5 bases, with 10 bases left between them. Germline-derived CDR1 and CDR2 are KGHDR and SFDVKD. The CDR3 length is 14 residues. DNA for the CDR3: TGTGCCACCAGTGATACGACTATTGACAATGAGCAGTTCTTC. This codes for CATSDTTIDNEQFF.

This chain joins TRBV6-2 or TRBV6-3 and TRBJ2-1; D is ambiguous. The CDR3 length is 12 residues. V was shortened by 2 bases and J by 5 bases, with 4 bases between the two germline ends. In germline, CDR1 is MNHEY, CDR2 SVGEGT. The CDR3 DNA reads as TGTGCCAGCAGTTACACCCACAATGAGCAGTTCTTC. Translated, it gives CASSYTHNEQFF.

This clonotype was observed once. J is TRBJ1-2 and V is TRBV6-2 or TRBV6-3; tentatively, D is TRBD1 (6 bases). This CDR3 comprises 13 residues. V lost 6 bases and J lost 4, with 12 bases in between. The germline V gene encodes CDR1 MNHEY and CDR2 SVGEGT. CDR3 DNA sequence: TGTGCCAGCAGACCCTCGGACAGCTATGGCTACACCTTC. This translates into CASRPSDSYGYTF.

The genes are TRBV29-1 and TRBJ2-1; D is unclear. Trimming took 4 bases from V and 1 from J, leaving 5 bases between them. The CDR3 totals 12 residues. Germline V lookup: CDR1 SQVTM, CDR2 ANQGSEA. The CDR3 loop reads CSVVESYNEQFF. In nucleotides, the CDR3 is TGCAGCGTTGTAGAATCCTACAATGAGCAGTTCTTC.

The rearrangement uses TRBV5-1 and TRBJ1-5; D ambiguous. Trimming pared 3 bases from V and 0 bases from J, leaving 10 bases between. Germline V CDR1 and CDR2: SGHRS, YFSETQ. The CDR3 runs to 15 residues. The DNA for the CDR3 is TGCGCCAGCAGCTATGGACCTTCTAGCAATCAGCCCCAGCATTTT. As protein: CASSYGPSSNQPQHF. The entire variable domain, with the rest obtained from reference TRBV5-1 and TRBJ1-5, is as follows: KAGVTQTPRYLIKTRGQQVTLSCSPISGHRSVSWYQQTPGQGLQFLFEYFSETQRNKGNFPGRFSGRQFSNSRSEMNVSTLELGDSALYLCASSYGPSSNQPQHFGDGTRLSIL.

The chain joins TRBV20-1 to TRBJ2-7; 7 bases align to TRBD1. The trim removed 0 bases at V and 4 bases at J, leaving 12 bases unmatched. CDR1 is DFQATT and CDR2 is SNEGSKA in the germline V gene (reference sequence). The CDR3 has 16 amino acids. The CDR3 bases are TGCAGTGCTAGAGATAAGGAAGGGACAGAGTGGTACGAGCAGTACTTC. Translation gives CSARDKEGTEWYEQYF.

J is TRBJ2-2 and V is TRBV3-1; weak D call: TRBD2 (6 bases). The CDR3 length is 14 residues. Trimming pared 5 bases from V and 9 bases from J, leaving 16 bases between. Germline assignment: CDR1 LGHDT and CDR2 YNNKEL (reference sequence). CDR3 sequence (DNA): TGTGCCAGCAGCGGGACTGCACGGGGCCGGGAGCTGTTTTTT. Translating it yields CASSGTARGRELFF.

The chain has TRBV24-1 and TRBJ2-2; D is undetermined. Trimming shortened V by 5 bases and J by 3 bases, and 6 bases separated the two germline ends. This CDR3 spans 13 amino acids. Per the germline V gene, CDR1 is KGHDR and CDR2 is SFDVKD. The CDR3 here is CATSVGHTGELFF. The DNA of the CDR3 is TGTGCCACCAGTGTCGGGCACACCGGGGAGCTGTTTTTT.

The genes are TRBV9 and TRBJ2-2; 7 nucleotides match TRBD1. CDR1 and CDR2 from the germline V gene are SGDLS and YYNGEE. Trimming removed 0 bases from V and 3 bases from J; junction bases left unmatched: 11. The CDR3 sequence is 18 residues long. The CDR3, as DNA: TGTGCCAGCAGCGTAGCTGATAGGGGGCGTCTTTACACCGGGGAGCTGTTTTTT. Residues: CASSVADRGRLYTGELFF.

The rearrangement uses TRBV29-1 and TRBJ1-5; no clear D gene. The CDR3 is made up of 13 amino acids. Germline V gene data show CDR1 as SQVTM and CDR2 as ANQGSEA. The V end was cut by 2 bases, the J end by 5 bases, with 10 bases between. In DNA, the CDR3 is TGCAGCGTTGAATCGGCCCCCGATCAGCCCCAGCATTTT. It specifies CSVESAPDQPQHF. The whole variable domain, filled in from reference TRBV29-1 and TRBJ1-5, reads SAVISQKPSRDICQRGTSLTIQCQVDSQVTMMFWYRQQPGQSLTLIATANQGSEATYESGFVIDKFPISRPNLTFSTLTVSNMSPEDSSIYLCSVESAPDQPQHFGDGTRLSIL.

This chain connects TRBV2 to TRBJ2-5; D is possibly TRBD1 or TRBD2 (5 bases each). CDR3 length: 12 amino acids. In germline, CDR1 is SNHLY, CDR2 FYNNEI. V lost 11 bases and J 4 bases, leaving 14 bases between the germline ends. The CDR3 region is CAERGAGETQYF. In nucleotides, the CDR3 is TGTGCCGAGAGGGGCGCCGGAGAGACCCAGTACTTC.

This clonotype occurred many times. This chain uses TRBV6-1 with TRBJ2-2; D call uncertain. The CDR3 loop spans 13 amino acids. V was shortened by 2 bases and J by 6 bases, with 7 bases between the two germline ends. Germline-derived CDR1 and CDR2 are MNHNS and SASEGT. CDR3 bases: TGTGCCAGCAGTGAACCTCCCGCCGGGGAGCTGTTTTTT. It encodes CASSEPPAGELFF.

This clonotype was seen only a few times. The rearrangement uses TRBV24-1 and TRBJ1-5; D might be TRBD1 (5 bases). Trimming cost V 4 bases and J 5 bases, with 8 bases left between them. The CDR3 runs to 13 residues. Germline CDR1 KGHDR, CDR2 SFDVKD. CDR3 amino acids: CATSEAGDQPQHF. In DNA form, the CDR3 reads TGTGCCACCAGTGAGGCGGGGGATCAGCCCCAGCATTTT.

V and J are TRBV18 and TRBJ1-5; 9 positions agree with TRBD1. Germline values: CDR1 KGHSH, CDR2 LQKENI. The CDR3 runs 19 residues. V shed 1 base, J shed 5 bases, and the junction held 15 bases outside the gene matches. The DNA for the CDR3 is TGTGCCAGCTCACCACGGTTTGGACCGGGACAGGGTTCCGATCAGCCCCAGCATTTT. Its translation: CASSPRFGPGQGSDQPQHF.